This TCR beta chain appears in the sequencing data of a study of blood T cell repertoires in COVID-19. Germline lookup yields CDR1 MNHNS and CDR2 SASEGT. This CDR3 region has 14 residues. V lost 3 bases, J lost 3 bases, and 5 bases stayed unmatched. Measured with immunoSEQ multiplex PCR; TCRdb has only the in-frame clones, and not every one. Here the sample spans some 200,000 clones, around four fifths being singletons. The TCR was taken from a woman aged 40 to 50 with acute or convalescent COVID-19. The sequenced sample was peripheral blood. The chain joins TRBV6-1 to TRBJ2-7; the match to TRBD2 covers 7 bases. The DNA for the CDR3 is TGTGCCAGCAGTGACCATGGGGGGGGCTACGAGCAGTACTTC. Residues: CASSDHGGGYEQYF.